Listed here are 19 T cell receptor beta chains from one sample, sequenced in a study of metastatic and nonmetastatic thyroid tumors (TCRdb year 2020). No patient had received any treatment before thyroid surgery. Libraries were built with PCR. The sequencing machine was an Illumina HiSeq 4000. TCRdb applied fastp at Q25 and MiXCR to the public reads, then kept only in-frame beta chains. Counted in this sample were roughly 32,000 clones; around 7% of them appeared once. The ten largest make up about 39% of the sample. The sample consisted of blood. These receptors all come from a female donor with papillary thyroid cancer or a benign thyroid nodule (not recorded which). Some clones in this sample may be carry-over from other donors' samples.

In this sample, this clone turned up many times. The chain combines TRBV3-1 with TRBJ2-7; a weak D match, TRBD1 (5 bases). The CDR3 is 17 amino acids. Trimming shortened V by 0 bases and J by 0 bases, and 15 bases separated the two germline ends. CDR1 is LGHDT, CDR2 YNNKEL, per germline (reference sequence). In nucleotides, the CDR3 is TGTGCCAGCAGCCAAGAATCGGCCGGCAGGGCCTCCTACGAGCAGTACTTC. It is translated as CASSQESAGRASYEQYF.

This clone came up many times. In nucleotides, the CDR3 is TGTGCCAGTACAGGGAAAGGGGGCAATGAAAAACTGTTTTTT. It codes for CASTGKGGNEKLFF. The J gene is TRBJ1-4, the V gene TRBV19; TRBD1 matches 7 bases. V was clipped by 7 bases and J by 5 bases; unmatched bases: 7. Germline CDR1 LNHDA, CDR2 SQIVND (reference sequence). The CDR3 is made up of 14 amino acids. Filled out from reference TRBV19 and TRBJ1-4, the complete variable domain reads DGGITQSPKYLFRKEGQNVTLSCEQNLNHDAMYWYRQDPGQGLRLIYYSQIVNDFQKGDIAEGYSVSREKKESFPLTVTSAQKNPTAFYLCASTGKGGNEKLFFGSGTQLSVL.

This clone showed up many times. This chain joins TRBV19 and TRBJ1-2, with D perhaps TRBD1 (5 bases). Trimming took 5 bases from V and 7 from J, leaving 17 bases between them. Germline V gene sequence: CDR1 LNHDA, CDR2 SQIVND (reference sequence). The CDR3 covers 14 residues. CDR3 DNA: TGTGCCAGTAGTTTCGGGACCGTCCGCGCTGGCTACACCTTC. This codes for CASSFGTVRAGYTF.

In this sample, this clone turned up many times. The rearrangement joins TRBV28 to TRBJ2-1; D is perhaps TRBD2 (6 bases). The CDR3 extends over 17 amino acids. The germline V and J ends were trimmed by 7 bases and 0 bases, with 19 bases remaining between them. Germline V CDR1 and CDR2: MDHEN, SYDVKM. The CDR3 nucleotides are TGTGCCAGCAAACAATACTCACTAGCAAGCTCCTACAATGAGCAGTTCTTC. This translates into CASKQYSLASSYNEQFF. The variable domain in full, with the rest retrieved from reference TRBV28 and TRBJ2-1, is DVKVTQSSRYLVKRTGEKVFLECVQDMDHENMFWYRQDPGLGLRLIYFSYDVKMKEKGDIPEGYSVSREKKERFSLILESASTNQTSMYLCASKQYSLASSYNEQFFGPGTRLTVL.

This clone was seen at least ten times. The chain uses TRBV6-1 and TRBJ1-5; possible D gene TRBD1, 6 bases. Trimming pared 7 bases from V and 0 bases from J, leaving 13 bases between. The CDR3 spans 15 residues. Looked up from germline, CDR1 is MNHNS and CDR2 is SASEGT. The CDR3 DNA reads as TGTGCCAGCAACAGGGACACGTATAGCAATCAGCCCCAGCATTTT. Protein product: CASNRDTYSNQPQHF.

This clone has ten or more counts. This chain uses TRBV6-1 with TRBJ2-1; 9 bases align to TRBD1. The V and J ends lost 6 bases and 10 bases, in that order; junction bases with no gene match: 16. There are 16 residues in the CDR3. Germline V gene data show CDR1 as MNHNS and CDR2 as SASEGT. The CDR3 sequence: CASSLSRDRVVREQFF. The CDR3 DNA reads as TGTGCCAGCAGCCTGAGCCGGGACAGGGTGGTGCGGGAGCAGTTCTTC.

This clone was seen many times. The chain couples TRBV7-8 to TRBJ2-7, with 7 bases identical to TRBD1. The germline gives CDR1 SGHVS, CDR2 FQNEAQ. The J segment lost 0 bases and the V segment lost 2 bases, leaving 4 bases of the junction unmatched. There are 15 residues in the CDR3. CDR3 nucleotides: TGTGCCAGCAGCTTATTGGGGACAGCCTCCTACGAGCAGTACTTC. Its protein product is CASSLLGTASYEQYF.

The genes are TRBV20-1 and TRBJ1-3, with TRBD1 identical over 8 bases. Unmatched junction bases numbered 7, after V lost 3 bases and J lost 0 bases. CDR1 DFQATT and CDR2 SNEGSKA come from the germline V gene (reference sequence). The length of the CDR3 is 16 residues. The CDR3 region has the DNA TGCAGTGCTAGGACAGGGGAAAAAAGCTCTGGAAACACCATATATTTT. It encodes CSARTGEKSSGNTIYF.

J is TRBJ2-1 and V is TRBV11-2, with 11 bases that match TRBD2. The CDR3 totals 15 residues. Germline loops: CDR1 SGHAT, CDR2 FQNNGV. The junction had 5 bases not matched to a gene; V was cut back by 5 bases and J by 5 bases. This CDR3 reads CASSPDSGGDNEQFF. For the CDR3, the DNA is TGTGCCAGCAGCCCGGATAGCGGGGGGGACAATGAGCAGTTCTTC.

The J gene is TRBJ2-2, the V gene TRBV18; the D gene is possibly TRBD2 (7 bases). The V end lost 8 bases, the J end lost 2 bases, and 15 bases lay between the germline ends. The CDR3 runs 15 residues. Germline lookup yields CDR1 KGHSH and CDR2 LQKENI. The CDR3 is CASGGAGANTGELFF. The CDR3 region has the DNA TGTGCCAGCGGAGGCGCGGGGGCAAACACCGGGGAGCTGTTTTTT.

This clone appeared many times. V gene TRBV10-1 combines with J gene TRBJ2-1; D is uncertain. CDR1 WNHNN and CDR2 SYGVQD come from the germline V gene (reference sequence). This CDR3 is 13 amino acids long. V was shortened by 0 bases and J by 5 bases, with 5 bases between the two germline ends. The CDR3 sequence: CASSESPNNEQFF. The CDR3 region has the DNA TGCGCCAGCAGTGAGTCTCCGAACAATGAGCAGTTCTTC.

This clone was recorded many times. The chain recombines TRBV27 with TRBJ1-1; 7 nucleotides line up with TRBD1. The length of the CDR3 is 15 residues. Germline CDR1 and CDR2: MNHEY and SMNVEV (reference sequence). V was pared by 0 bases and J by 7 bases, with 8 bases of the junction left unmatched. CDR3 amino acids: CASSLSNRGFGEAFF. The CDR3, as DNA: TGTGCCAGCAGTTTATCGAACAGGGGTTTCGGTGAAGCTTTCTTT.

This clone was seen many times. The chain recombines TRBV28 with TRBJ1-5; unclear D gene. The CDR3 is made up of 10 amino acids. Between the trimmed V and J ends, which lost 10 bases and 5 bases, there was a span of 6 bases. Per the germline V gene, CDR1 is MDHEN and CDR2 is SYDVKM. CDR3 loop: CATNYQPQHF. In DNA, the CDR3 is TGTGCCACCAACTATCAGCCCCAGCATTTT.

This clone is categorized as medium-sized. The CDR3 sequence: CALPEQRGEQYF. The CDR3 nucleotides are TGTGCTCTACCTGAACAAAGGGGCGAGCAGTACTTC. This chain connects TRBV6-2 or TRBV6-3 to TRBJ2-7, with D tentatively TRBD1 (5 bases). The CDR3 has 12 residues. Germline V gives CDR1 MNHEY, CDR2 SVGEGT.

This clone was seen many times. The genes are TRBV28 and TRBJ2-7, with D unclear. The CDR3 is made up of 12 amino acids. Germline V gene data show CDR1 as MDHEN and CDR2 as SYDVKM. V was clipped by 5 bases and J by 2 bases, with 7 bases between them. The CDR3 nucleotides read TGTGCCAGCAGTGGTGGAACCTACGAGCAGTACTTC. Protein sequence: CASSGGTYEQYF.

In this sample, this clone turned up many times. The chain joins TRBV29-1 to TRBJ2-1; D ambiguous. The CDR3 extends over 16 amino acids. V lost 0 bases to trimming and J lost 0 bases, with 12 bases between them. The V gene's germline CDR1 is SQVTM and CDR2 ANQGSEA. Here the CDR3 reads CSVEEGPISSYNEQFF. For the CDR3, the DNA is TGCAGCGTTGAAGAAGGACCCATTAGCTCCTACAATGAGCAGTTCTTC.

This clone was seen many times. This sequence joins TRBV9 and TRBJ2-5; D remains ambiguous. V lost 0 bases and J 5 bases, leaving 2 bases between the germline ends. The CDR3 extends over 11 amino acids. CDR1 is SGDLS and CDR2 is YYNGEE in the germline V gene. The CDR3 DNA reads as TGTGCCAGCAGCGTAGATGAGACCCAGTACTTC. Translated, it gives CASSVDETQYF. Variable domain in full (rest from reference TRBV9 and TRBJ2-5): DSGVTQTPKHLITATGQRVTLRCSPRSGDLSVYWYQQSLDQGLQFLIQYYNGEERAKGNILERFSAQQFPDLHSELNLSSLELGDSALYFCASSVDETQYFGPGTRLLVL.

Remarks on this clone: Possible read error: a much larger clone is one base away. CDR3 protein: CAGSQVGTSGYEQYF. The CDR3 DNA sequence: TGCGCCGGCAGCCAAGTAGGGACTAGCGGATACGAGCAGTACTTC. The chain carries TRBV4-1 and TRBJ2-7; 11 bases line up with TRBD2. Germline V gene data show CDR1 as MGHRA and CDR2 as YSYEKL. CDR3 length: 15 residues.

This clone came up many times. The chain uses TRBV15 and TRBJ1-1, with D unclear. The CDR3 has 13 amino acids. Germline-derived CDR1 and CDR2 are LNHNV and YYDKDF (reference sequence). V was clipped by 3 bases and J by 4 bases, with 9 bases between them. As DNA, the CDR3 is TGTGCCACCAGCAGCCCTTGGGCCACTGAAGCTTTCTTT. Translation: CATSSPWATEAFF.